This T cell receptor (beta chain) comes out of a study of T-cell reconstitution after alpha-beta-depleted transplantation in children (TCRdb year 2016). Turning to the overall study: Using TCR repertoire profiling, the study followed T-cell immune reconstitution in a quantitative way in children after TCRalphabeta/CD19-depleted allogeneic hematopoietic cell transplantation.

Overall results and qualifications from the work: In some patients, the high TCRbeta diversity seen at day 60 was put down to recipient T cells and intrathymic progenitors that had survived conditioning. Over the following months the frequencies of hyperexpanded clones went down, and after one year T-cell counts and TCRbeta diversity were mostly credited to newly produced T cells. The apparently early recovery of alphabetaT-cell counts about two months after transplant reportedly depended on only several hundred rapidly expanded clones that came from non-depleted graft cells.

From the germline V gene (reference sequence), CDR1 is LNHNV and CDR2 is YYDKDF. The CDR3, cysteine through phenylalanine, is 16 amino acids long. The CDR3 DNA has 48 bases and is translated from base 1. V and J are truncated by 2 bases and 4 bases respectively, leaving an intervening sequence of 15 bases. The treatment or condition label for this specimen denotes: allogeneic hematopoietic cell transplantation with graft depleted of TCRalphabeta T cells and CD19 B cells. TCRalphabeta/CD19-depleted allogeneic hematopoietic cell grafts were given to the transplant recipients, all of whom were children. As regards this clonotype: No cognate antigen has been identified for it. Base qualities are missing; no much larger clone stands one base away.

Receptors were amplified or captured by PCR. The reads were generated on an Illumina HiSeq 2500. TCR libraries were prepared with molecular barcoding, using unique molecular identifiers to normalize TCRbeta repertoire quantification. TCRdb took the public reads, trimmed them with fastp at Q25, ran MiXCR for clone calling and kept in-frame beta chains. CDR3 protein sequences are deduplicated, and each keeps its most common genes and DNA. This sample holds roughly 490,000 distinct CDR3 sequences; over 9.5% were observed only once. The ten largest clonotypes hold around 15% of the sample. The sequence was collected from a female patient aged 2 to 10 who had a stem cell transplant for aplastic anemia, so the T cells may come from the graft donor. The chain is encoded by TRBV15 joined to TRBJ2-1; a confident D gene designation cannot be given. Material: PBMCs, mostly from graft donor cells, obtained 180 days after TCRalphabeta/CD19-depleted stem cell transplant. CDR3 protein: CATSRKTANFYNEQFF. At the DNA level, the sequence is TGTGCCACCAGCAGAAAAACAGCAAACTTTTACAATGAGCAGTTCTTC.